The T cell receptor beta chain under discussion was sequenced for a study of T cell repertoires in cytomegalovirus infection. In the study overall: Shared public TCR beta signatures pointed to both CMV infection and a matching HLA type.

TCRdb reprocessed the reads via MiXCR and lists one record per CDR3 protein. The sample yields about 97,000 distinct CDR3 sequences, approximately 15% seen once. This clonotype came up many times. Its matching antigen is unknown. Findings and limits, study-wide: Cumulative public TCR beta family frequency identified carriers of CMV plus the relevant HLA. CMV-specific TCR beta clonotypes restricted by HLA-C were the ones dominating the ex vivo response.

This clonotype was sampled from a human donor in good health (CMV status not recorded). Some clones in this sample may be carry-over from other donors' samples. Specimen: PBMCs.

This CDR3 reads CASTTTRSTEAFF. CDR3 nucleotides: TGTGCCAGTACCACAACCCGGAGCACTGAAGCTTTCTTT. The rearrangement uses TRBV19 and TRBJ1-1; no firm D call. V lost 7 bases, J lost 4 bases, and 13 bases lay in between. CDR1 is LNHDA, CDR2 SQIVND, per germline (reference sequence). This CDR3 is 13 amino acids long.